This T cell receptor (beta chain) was identified during a study of cytomegalovirus exposure and HLA in healthy donors. Study results and caveats: The classifier reportedly diagnosed cytomegalovirus status with high specificity and sensitivity. In a later analysis, first-cohort TCR clusters were found to tend to co-occur in the 120 or so validation repertoires. The dataset shows that most TCR sequences were rare, while some public TCRs occurred in many donors.

About this clone: No antigen is known for it.

Profiled with immunoSEQ multiplex PCR; TCRdb holds only in-frame clones, not every one. The repertoire includes 150,000 to 200,000 clones, 86% of them detected once, and 4.5% to 7% sits in the top ten. Trimming at V came to 6 bases and at J to 0 bases, leaving 3 bases not matched to a gene. Germline CDR1 LNHDA, CDR2 SQIVND (reference sequence). This CDR3 comprises 15 residues. The clonotype comes from a woman aged 30 to 39 in good health and CMV-seronegative. The gene calls are TRBV19 and TRBJ2-2, with 8 positions matching TRBD2. Sequenced material: PBMCs. CDR3 sequence reads: CASRTSGPNTGELFF. The CDR3 bases are TGTGCCAGTAGAACTAGCGGACCGAACACCGGGGAGCTGTTTTTT.